The TCR beta chain described here comes from a study of cytomegalovirus exposure and HLA in healthy donors. Primers: 60 Vbeta forward and 13 Jbeta reverse. The table came from immunoSEQ multiplex PCR; TCRdb's copy has only in-frame clones and leaves some out. This table holds about 130,000 clones, over 70% found once. The CDR3 is 14 amino acids. CDR1 and CDR2 from the germline V gene are MDHEN and SYDVKM. J was trimmed by 6 bases and V by 6 bases; bases with no gene match: 9. The sequenced sample was PBMCs. The V call is TRBV28, the J call TRBJ1-2; 8 bases match TRBD1. The receptor was derived from a man aged 40-50 years in good health and CMV-seronegative. DNA of the CDR3: TGTGCCAGCAGCCCTGGACAGGGACGAGATGGCTACACCTTC. Its protein product is CASSPGQGRDGYTF.